Sequencing of this T cell receptor (beta chain) was carried out in a study of shared clonotypes between healthy human individuals. Study-level information: Three CD4 naive, three CD4 memory, two CD8 naive and one CD8 memory plate were used per donor. Study observations and caveats: Investigators expected sequencing depth to affect clonotype sharing among donors. In contrast to clonotypes shared by all four donors, non-shared clonotypes had lower generation probabilities.

Points on this clone: The antigen remains undetermined.

Method: immunoSEQ multiplex PCR; TCRdb's copy keeps in-frame clones and lacks some. The data show about 1.1 million clones, 60% to 80% seen once. The V end lost 4 bases, the J end lost 2 bases, and 17 bases lay between the germline ends. Germline CDR1 and CDR2: MNHEY and SVGAGI. This CDR3 is 16 amino acids long. The rearrangement links TRBV6-5 to TRBJ1-2; maybe TRBD1 (5 bases). This TCR was recovered from a man aged 18-30 years in good health. Some clones in this sample may be carry-over from other donors' samples. The sample taken for sequencing was memory CD4+ T cells from PBMCs. Subset here: CD45RA-negative fraction. CDR3 in amino acids: CASSSNAPGQNYGYTF. CDR3 DNA sequence: TGTGCCAGCAGTTCCAACGCTCCAGGGCAAAACTATGGCTACACCTTC.